Included here is one TCR beta chain sequence, with context. Its matching antigen is unknown. The CDR3 regions of TCR beta were amplified from RNA transcripts. TCR CDR3 regions were first amplified by RT-PCR with HTBI primers. TCRdb called the multiplex PCR reads again in MiXCR, with one record for every CDR3 protein. This sample has 150,000 or so distinct CDR3 sequences, with more than 20% found just once. These data belong to a study of T cells in Graves' hyperthyroidism and ophthalmopathy. Study conclusions and caveats: In blood, most of the thyroid clonotypes expanded above 0.001 were also present.

CDR1 is PRHDT, CDR2 FYEKMQ, per germline (reference sequence). Between the trimmed V and J ends, which lost 4 bases and 1 base, there was a span of 7 bases. The CDR3 is 13 residues long. The gene calls are TRBV13 and TRBJ1-1; D gene ambiguous. Sequenced material: blood. The sequence derives from a woman aged 45-65 years with Graves' hyperthyroidism that later progressed to Graves' ophthalmopathy. The CDR3 reads CASSSGGNTEAFF. As DNA, the CDR3 is TGTGCCAGCAGCTCGGGAGGGAACACTGAAGCTTTCTTT. Together with reference TRBV13 and TRBJ1-1, the CDR3 gives the full variable domain: AAGVIQSPRHLIKEKRETATLKCYPIPRHDTVYWYQQGPGQDPQFLISFYEKMQSDKGSIPDRFSAQQFSDYHSELNMSSLELGDSALYFCASSSGGNTEAFFGQGTRLTVV.